What follows are 14 T cell receptor beta chains derived from one specimen sequenced in a study of blood T cell repertoires in COVID-19 (dated by TCRdb to 2019 to 2021). Receptor amplification or capture employed the immunoSEQ multiplex PCR assay. TCRdb obtained this table from immuneACCESS and retained in-frame rearrangements with V and J assigned. These tables miss some clones; where compared with another copy, unresolved V genes account for less than half of the shortfall, and the remainder is unexplained. The sample table holds over 250,000 clones, of which around 80% were seen once. The ten top clones hold approximately 4.3% of the sample. Sequences were obtained from PBMCs or T cells enriched from blood (not recorded which). Source of these receptors: a man aged 25-45 years with acute COVID-19.

This chain joins TRBV19 and TRBJ1-1; TRBD1 aligns across 7 bases. This CDR3 is 11 amino acids long. Germline CDR1 reads LNHDA; CDR2 reads SQIVND (reference sequence). V dropped 8 bases and J dropped 11; count of bases not matched to a gene: 8. CDR3 loop: CASETGTAAFF. CDR3 nucleotide sequence: TGTGCCAGTGAAACCGGGACAGCGGCTTTCTTT.

The genes are TRBV6-4 and TRBJ2-3, with D possibly matching TRBD2 (6 bases). CDR1 is MRHNA and CDR2 is SNTAGT in the germline V gene. V was trimmed by 10 bases and J by 2 bases, leaving 16 bases between them. The CDR3 sequence is 14 residues long. CDR3 sequence (DNA): TGTGCCATCGTAATAGCGGAGCACACAGATACGCAGTATTTT. It is translated as CAIVIAEHTDTQYF.

The table lists this clone with a count of one. This sequence joins TRBV7-9 and TRBJ2-5; 7 bases line up with TRBD1. V lost 6 bases and J lost 5; bases outside the gene matches: 12. Germline V gene sequence: CDR1 SEHNR, CDR2 FQNEAQ (reference sequence). The CDR3 length is 15 residues. CDR3 sequence reads: CASSRTTGVGETQYF. For the CDR3, the DNA is TGTGCCAGCAGTCGGACAACAGGGGTGGGGGAGACCCAGTACTTC.

This clone was picked up one time. V and J are TRBV5-4 and TRBJ2-2, with 10 bases lining up with TRBD1. With 4 bases clipped from V and 5 bases from J, the junction kept 5 bases outside the gene matches. Germline CDR1 reads SGHNT; CDR2 reads YYREEE (reference sequence). The length of the CDR3 is 15 residues. The CDR3 reads CASSRGDRGTGELFF. Written as DNA, the CDR3 is TGTGCCAGCAGCCGGGGGGACAGGGGAACCGGGGAGCTGTTTTTT.

The gene calls are TRBV2 and TRBJ2-7; TRBD2 is a possible D gene (5 bases). Germline V gives CDR1 SNHLY, CDR2 FYNNEI. This CDR3 comprises 13 residues. V gave up 3 bases and J gave up 6 bases, with 12 bases separating them. CDR3: CASSDWTFVEQYV. DNA for the CDR3: TGTGCCAGCAGTGACTGGACTTTCGTCGAGCAGTACGTC.

V and J are TRBV15 and TRBJ1-1; 7 bases are a match to TRBD1. The CDR3 loop spans 13 amino acids. The germline gives CDR1 LNHNV, CDR2 YYDKDF (reference sequence). J gave up 6 bases and V 1 base, and 2 bases lay outside the gene matches. Here the CDR3 reads CATSRGGTAEAFF. CDR3 bases: TGTGCCACCAGCAGAGGTGGGACAGCTGAAGCTTTCTTT.

CDR3 sequence: CASSPRDGSRNIQYF. DNA for the CDR3: TGTGCCAGCTCACCACGTGACGGGAGTCGGAACATTCAGTACTTC. The chain combines TRBV18 with TRBJ2-4; possible D gene TRBD2, 6 bases. Trimming cost V 1 base and J 7 bases, with 14 bases left between them. CDR3 size: 15 residues. Per germline, CDR1 KGHSH and CDR2 LQKENI.

This chain connects TRBV24-1 to TRBJ1-2, with TRBD1 identical over 9 bases. Germline CDR1 and CDR2: KGHDR and SFDVKD. The CDR3 is made up of 17 amino acids. Trimming took 4 bases from V and 0 from J; bases not matched to a gene: 8. The CDR3 sequence: CATSESGTGLSNYGYTF. The CDR3 DNA sequence: TGTGCCACCAGTGAGTCCGGGACAGGGCTCTCTAACTATGGCTACACCTTC.

This clone is termed medium-sized. The chain links TRBV6-4 to TRBJ2-2; weak D call: TRBD1 (6 bases). The germline V gene encodes CDR1 MRHNA and CDR2 SNTAGT. The CDR3 length is 14 residues. The V and J ends lost 5 bases and 3 bases respectively, with 10 bases between them. The CDR3 nucleotides read TGTGCCAGCAGTCAGGGGCCGGACACCGGGGAGCTGTTTTTT. Translating gives CASSQGPDTGELFF.

The chain carries TRBV19 and TRBJ2-3, with a weak D call TRBD1 (5 bases). Germline lookup yields CDR1 LNHDA and CDR2 SQIVND (reference sequence). The CDR3 contains 14 residues. V was trimmed by 1 base and J by 4 bases, leaving 9 bases between them. This CDR3 reads CASSIAFRADTQYF. In DNA, the CDR3 is TGTGCCAGTAGTATAGCTTTCAGGGCAGATACGCAGTATTTT.

Here the CDR3 reads CASQGGSSGANVLTF. The CDR3 coding sequence is TGTGCCAGCCAGGGGGGCAGCTCTGGGGCCAACGTCCTGACTTTC. The V gene is TRBV9, the J gene TRBJ2-6; a weak D match, TRBD1 (7 bases). CDR1 SGDLS and CDR2 YYNGEE come from the germline V gene. The CDR3 totals 15 residues. V lost 7 bases and J lost 0, with 11 bases in between.

The CDR3 DNA is TGTGCCAGCAGCTTAGCGGGAGGGACCTACAATGAGCAGTTCTTC. This codes for CASSLAGGTYNEQFF. The V gene is TRBV7-3, the J gene TRBJ2-1; 9 bases match TRBD2. CDR1 and CDR2 (germline): SGHTA, FQGTGA. The CDR3 extends over 15 amino acids. Trimming took 2 bases from V and 2 from J; bases not matched to a gene: 1. The full variable domain, its missing parts supplied by reference TRBV7-3 and TRBJ2-1, is GAGVSQTPSNKVTEKGKYVELRCDPISGHTALYWYRQSLGQGPEFLIYFQGTGAADDSGLPNDRFFAVRPEGSVSTLKIQRTERGDSAVYLCASSLAGGTYNEQFFGPGTRLTVL.

This chain uses TRBV30 with TRBJ2-5; 9 bases line up with TRBD2. Germline V gene sequence: CDR1 GTSNPN, CDR2 SVGIG (reference sequence). Trimming removed 7 bases from V and 0 bases from J; junction bases left unmatched: 3. This CDR3 is built from 13 residues. CDR3 amino acids: CASKREDQETQYF. The CDR3 nucleotides are TGTGCCTCGAAGCGGGAGGACCAAGAGACCCAGTACTTC.

The chain has TRBV11-2 and TRBJ2-1; D is possibly TRBD2 (6 bases). CDR1 is SGHAT, CDR2 FQNNGV, per germline. CDR3 length: 14 amino acids. Trimming shortened V by 8 bases and J by 5 bases, and 16 bases separated the two germline ends. CDR3 DNA sequence: TGTGCCAGCTCTTCCCTCCGGAGGGACAATGAGCAGTTCTTC. Translating it yields CASSSLRRDNEQFF.